This T cell receptor beta chain originates from a study of beta chain features in type 1 diabetes. Study-level results: Moderate yet significant TCRB CDR3 shortening was seen in Type 1 diabetes patients in all four CD4+ subsets.

V trimming: 5 bases; J trimming: 1 base; junction bases outside the gene matches: 5. Germline V gene sequence: CDR1 SGHNT, CDR2 YYREEE (reference sequence). CDR3 length equals 15 residues. Stem cell-like memory, regulatory, central memory and naive CD4+ cells were sorted via CD45RO/CCR7/CD25/CD127/CD95/CD27. Sort purity for all populations was recorded as exceeding 98%. This clone was found a few times. Its antigen is not known. All of the isolated RNA was reverse transcribed, so expressed TCRB transcripts were sequenced. TCRdb keeps only in-frame clones here, not all; method: immunoSEQ multiplex PCR. The sample lists roughly 400,000 clones, over 9% occurring once.

Sequenced input: central memory CD4+ T cells from blood. The origin of this receptor is a man aged 25 to 40 with type 1 diabetes. The chain employs TRBV5-4 and TRBJ2-3; 9 bases agree with TRBD2. DNA of the CDR3: TGTGCCAGCAGGGATGGGACTAGCCGCACAGATACGCAGTATTTT. Protein: CASRDGTSRTDTQYF.